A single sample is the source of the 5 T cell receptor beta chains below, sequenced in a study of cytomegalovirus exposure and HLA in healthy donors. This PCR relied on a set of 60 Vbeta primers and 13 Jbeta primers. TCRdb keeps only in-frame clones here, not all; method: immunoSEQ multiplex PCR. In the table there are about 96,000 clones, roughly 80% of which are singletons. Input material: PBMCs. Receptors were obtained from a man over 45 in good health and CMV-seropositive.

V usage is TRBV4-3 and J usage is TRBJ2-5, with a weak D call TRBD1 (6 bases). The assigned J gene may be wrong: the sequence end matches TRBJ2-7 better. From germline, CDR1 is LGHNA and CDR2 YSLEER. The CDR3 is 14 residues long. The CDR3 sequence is CASSQGDNQYEQYF. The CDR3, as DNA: TGCGCCAGCAGCCAGGGGGACAACCAATACGAGCAGTACTTC.

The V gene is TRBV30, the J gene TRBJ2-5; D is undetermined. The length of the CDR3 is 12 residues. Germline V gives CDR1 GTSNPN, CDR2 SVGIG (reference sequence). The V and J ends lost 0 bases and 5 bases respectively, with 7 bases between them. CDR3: CAWSVYVETQYF. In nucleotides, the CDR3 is TGTGCCTGGAGTGTTTATGTGGAGACCCAGTACTTC.

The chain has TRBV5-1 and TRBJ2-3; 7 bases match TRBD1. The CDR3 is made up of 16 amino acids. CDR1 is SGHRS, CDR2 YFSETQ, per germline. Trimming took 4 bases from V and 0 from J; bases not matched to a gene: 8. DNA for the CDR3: TGCGCCAGCAGCCCAACCCCGACAGGGAGCACAGATACGCAGTATTTT. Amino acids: CASSPTPTGSTDTQYF. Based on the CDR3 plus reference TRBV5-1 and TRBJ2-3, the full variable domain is KAGVTQTPRYLIKTRGQQVTLSCSPISGHRSVSWYQQTPGQGLQFLFEYFSETQRNKGNFPGRFSGRQFSNSRSEMNVSTLELGDSALYLCASSPTPTGSTDTQYFGPGTRLTVL.

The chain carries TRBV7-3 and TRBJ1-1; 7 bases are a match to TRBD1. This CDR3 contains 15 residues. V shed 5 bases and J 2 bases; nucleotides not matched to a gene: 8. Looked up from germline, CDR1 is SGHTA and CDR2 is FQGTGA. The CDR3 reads CASSTTGAKNTEAFF. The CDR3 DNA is TGTGCCAGCAGCACCACAGGGGCCAAAAACACTGAAGCTTTCTTT.

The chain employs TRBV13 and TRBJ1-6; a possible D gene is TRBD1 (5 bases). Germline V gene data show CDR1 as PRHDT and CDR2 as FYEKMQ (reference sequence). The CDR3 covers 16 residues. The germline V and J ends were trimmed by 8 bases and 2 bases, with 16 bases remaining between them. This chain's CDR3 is CASPSSGKTYNSPLHF. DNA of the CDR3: TGTGCCAGCCCCTCTTCAGGGAAAACCTATAATTCACCCCTCCACTTT.